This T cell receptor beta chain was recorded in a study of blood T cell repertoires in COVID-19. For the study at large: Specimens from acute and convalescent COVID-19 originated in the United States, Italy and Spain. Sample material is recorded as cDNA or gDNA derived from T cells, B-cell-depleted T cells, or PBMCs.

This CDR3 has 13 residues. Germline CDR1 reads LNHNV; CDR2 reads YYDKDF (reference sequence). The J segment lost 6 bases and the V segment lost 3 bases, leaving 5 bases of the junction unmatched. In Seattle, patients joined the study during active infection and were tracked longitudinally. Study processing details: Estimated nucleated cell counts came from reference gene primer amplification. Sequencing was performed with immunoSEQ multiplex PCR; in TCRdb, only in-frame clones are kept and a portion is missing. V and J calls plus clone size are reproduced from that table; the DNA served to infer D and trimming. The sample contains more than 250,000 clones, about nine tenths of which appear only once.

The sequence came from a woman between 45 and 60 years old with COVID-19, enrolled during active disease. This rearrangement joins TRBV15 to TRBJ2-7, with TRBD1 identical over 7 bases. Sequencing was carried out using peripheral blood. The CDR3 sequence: CATSSRTGFEQYF. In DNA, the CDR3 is TGTGCCACCAGCAGCCGGACAGGTTTCGAGCAGTACTTC.